This T cell receptor (beta chain) appears in the sequencing data of a study of graft-versus-host responses after intestinal transplantation. Study background: All recipients got anti-thymocyte globulin induction, then tacrolimus and steroids for 2 to 4 years.

The CDR3 has 15 amino acids. The ends lost 0 bases at V and 3 bases at J; junction bases unmatched: 4. CDR1 and CDR2 (germline): SGDLS, YYNGEE. The assay was immunoSEQ multiplex PCR, and TCRdb's table has in-frame clones only and misses some. This table holds 95,000 to 110,000 clones, approximately 88% found once. About this clone itself: Its antigen is not identified.

Study-level results: HvG clone declines early post-transplant were associated with peak circulating GvH levels.

This TCR was recovered from a human donor who was the organ donor for an intestinal transplant. Sequencing used unstimulated CD4+ T cells sorted from spleen or lymph node cells, obtained before transplant. The chain couples TRBV9 to TRBJ2-3, with 7 bases matching TRBD2. The CDR3 region is CASSVVGEGTDTQYF. The DNA for the CDR3 is TGTGCCAGCAGCGTAGTGGGGGAGGGGACAGATACGCAGTATTTT.